This entry concerns a single T cell receptor beta chain. The sample belongs to a study of blood T cell repertoires in COVID-19. Whole-study context: Some COVID-19 samples were acute and others convalescent; all came from the United States, Italy and Spain. Sample material is recorded as cDNA or gDNA derived from T cells, B-cell-depleted T cells, or PBMCs.

Seattle's enrolled individuals joined amid active infection and were then monitored longitudinally. Methods used by the authors: How many nucleated cells were present was estimated from reference gene primer amplification. Assay used: immunoSEQ multiplex PCR; TCRdb lists only in-frame clones, some missing. That table is the source of V, J and clone size, and D and trimming were worked out from the DNA. The sample consists of about 180,000 clones, over 80% of them appearing once. The TCR sequence derives from a woman aged 40 to 50 with COVID-19, enrolled during active disease. Material: peripheral blood.

Written as DNA, the CDR3 is TGTGCCAGCAGCCCCCAGCGGGGAATTGGATACGAGCAGTACTTC. Translating gives CASSPQRGIGYEQYF. The rearrangement uses TRBV7-6 and TRBJ2-7; TRBD2 matches 7 bases. V shed 5 bases and J 4 bases; nucleotides not matched to a gene: 11. Germline assignment: CDR1 SGHVS and CDR2 FNYEAQ. The CDR3 covers 15 residues.